This T cell receptor (beta chain) was sequenced in a study of T-cell memory formation after mild COVID-19. Overall study context: TCR clusters were mostly donor specific. General study points: Among clones contracting day 15 to 85, CD4/CD8 was balanced, whereas later expanders leaned CD4+.

TCRdb passed the 5' RACE reads through MiXCR, listing each CDR3 protein once. This sample has under 450,000 distinct CDR3 sequences, with around 22% found just once. This clonotype was recorded a few times. Its antigen remains unidentified. This TCR was sampled from an adult woman who had mild COVID-19 (a few samples of this study predate the infection). Cell type and time point are not known. The specimen sequenced was PBMCs or a T cell subset sorted from them (not recorded which).

CDR3 residues: CASSEGVAGVVDEQFF. For the CDR3, the DNA is TGTGCCAGCAGTGAAGGGGTAGCGGGAGTAGTTGATGAGCAGTTCTTC. V and J are TRBV25-1 and TRBJ2-1, with 9 nucleotides matching TRBD2. Germline CDR1 and CDR2: MGHDK and SYGVNS. The CDR3 loop spans 16 amino acids. V was clipped by 2 bases and J by 8 bases; unmatched bases: 10.